This is a list of T cell receptor beta chains from one sample in a study of blood T cell repertoires in COVID-19. Generated by immunoSEQ multiplex PCR, the TCRdb table keeps only in-frame clones and is missing some. The sample consists of approximately 270,000 clones, just under 90% of them appearing once. Input material: PBMCs or T cells enriched from blood (not recorded which). The origin of the receptors is a woman younger than 45 with acute COVID-19. The CDR3 runs from the conserved cysteine through the conserved F or W.

CDR3 length: 16
J gene: TRBJ2-1
V gene: TRBV6-5
CDR3 protein: CASSYAGQASWGEQFF

CDR3 length: 15
J gene: TRBJ1-2
V gene: TRBV5-4
CDR3 protein: CASSLPGTAGFGYTF

CDR3 length: 13
J gene: TRBJ1-6
V gene: TRBV28
CDR3 protein: CASGRDRYSPLHF

CDR3 length: 19
J gene: TRBJ2-1
V gene: TRBV7-8
CDR3 protein: CASSLYGVIVAGDNNEQFF

CDR3 length: 16
J gene: TRBJ2-1
V gene: TRBV20-1
CDR3 protein: CSASSWLAGVVDEQFF

CDR3 length: 17
J gene: TRBJ1-2
V gene: TRBV13
CDR3 protein: CASSLVSIAGRMVGYTF

CDR3 length: 15
J gene: TRBJ1-1
V gene: TRBV27
CDR3 protein: CASSSLDRGDTEAFF

CDR3 length: 15
J gene: TRBJ2-2
V gene: TRBV11-2
CDR3 protein: CASSRDRGKSGELFF

CDR3 length: 17
J gene: TRBJ1-4
V gene: TRBV3-1/TRBV3-2
CDR3 protein: CASSQESRPGGSEKLFF

CDR3 length: 15
J gene: TRBJ2-1
V gene: TRBV10-2
CDR3 protein: CASSGGGREPNEQFF

CDR3 length: 14
J gene: TRBJ1-2
V gene: TRBV5-5
CDR3 protein: CASSWVEGAYGYTF

CDR3 length: 15
J gene: TRBJ2-7
V gene: TRBV9
CDR3 protein: CASSVEGTGINEQYF

CDR3 length: 16
J gene: TRBJ2-2
V gene: TRBV21-1
CDR3 protein: CASSRRGTSDTGELFF

CDR3 length: 15
J gene: TRBJ1-5
V gene: TRBV28
CDR3 protein: CASRPTGMSNQPQHF

CDR3 length: 15
J gene: TRBJ2-7
V gene: TRBV28
CDR3 protein: CASSSLGSGSPEQYF

CDR3 length: 16
J gene: TRBJ2-7
V gene: TRBV6-2/TRBV6-3
CDR3 protein: CASSYSISQGNNEQYF

CDR3 length: 15
J gene: TRBJ2-2
V gene: TRBV6-5
CDR3 protein: CASSPVASDTGELFF

CDR3 length: 15
J gene: TRBJ1-3
V gene: TRBV24-1
CDR3 protein: CATEGQTDSGNTIYF

CDR3 length: 16
J gene: TRBJ2-2
V gene: TRBV3-1/TRBV3-2
CDR3 protein: CASSPLTGAGTGELFF

CDR3 length: 15
J gene: TRBJ1-2
V gene: TRBV9
CDR3 protein: CASSVGGGFIGGYTF

CDR3 length: 14
J gene: TRBJ1-5
V gene: TRBV28
CDR3 protein: CASSLGGAREPQHF

CDR3 length: 15
J gene: TRBJ2-5
V gene: TRBV18
CDR3 protein: CASSPRTSGEETQYF

CDR3 length: 14
J gene: TRBJ1-3
V gene: TRBV10-3
CDR3 protein: CAGQTGSSGNTIYF

CDR3 length: 13
J gene: TRBJ1-5
V gene: TRBV18
CDR3 protein: CASSPEGNQPQHF

CDR3 length: 14
J gene: TRBJ1-1
V gene: TRBV6-5
CDR3 protein: CASRDRKMNTEAFF

CDR3 length: 14
J gene: TRBJ2-1
V gene: TRBV10-2
CDR3 protein: CASSVAGGGNEQFF

CDR3 length: 14
J gene: TRBJ1-3
V gene: TRBV7-8
CDR3 protein: CASTPRWRDNTIYF

CDR3 length: 15
J gene: TRBJ2-1
V gene: TRBV5-4
CDR3 protein: CASSPQGPNYNEQFF

CDR3 length: 17
J gene: TRBJ2-1
V gene: TRBV19
CDR3 protein: CASSDTGTSGRANEQFF

CDR3 length: 13
J gene: TRBJ1-2
V gene: TRBV7-9
CDR3 protein: CASSPGQGFGYTF

CDR3 length: 14
J gene: TRBJ2-7
V gene: TRBV21-1
CDR3 protein: CASPKVGTSGEQYF

CDR3 length: 12
J gene: TRBJ1-1
V gene: TRBV21-1
CDR3 protein: CASSQPTDEAFF

CDR3 length: 15
J gene: TRBJ2-1
V gene: TRBV6-2/TRBV6-3
CDR3 protein: CASSGFDRAYNEQFF

CDR3 length: 15
J gene: TRBJ1-5
V gene: TRBV19
CDR3 protein: CASSIGDSTNQPQHF

CDR3 length: 13
J gene: TRBJ1-1
V gene: TRBV12-5
CDR3 protein: CASGSTGEPEAFF

CDR3 length: 15
J gene: TRBJ1-5
V gene: TRBV7-8
CDR3 protein: CASSLGTGTNQPQHF

CDR3 length: 17
J gene: TRBJ2-5
V gene: TRBV5-1
CDR3 protein: CASRGLAGQSRQETQYF

CDR3 length: 17
J gene: TRBJ2-7
V gene: TRBV18
CDR3 protein: CASSPGLAGGPSYEQYF

CDR3 length: 14
J gene: TRBJ2-3
V gene: TRBV24-1
CDR3 protein: CATSPPQARDTQYF

CDR3 length: 15
J gene: TRBJ1-3
V gene: TRBV3-1/TRBV3-2
CDR3 protein: CASSPTAISGNTIYF

CDR3 length: 16
J gene: TRBJ2-7
V gene: TRBV2
CDR3 protein: CASLEEVTSGRYEQYF

CDR3 length: 13
J gene: TRBJ1-1
V gene: TRBV2
CDR3 protein: CASTIGGATEAFF

CDR3 length: 14
J gene: TRBJ2-1
V gene: TRBV29-1
CDR3 protein: CSGLLAGGYNEQFF

CDR3 length: 15
J gene: TRBJ1-4
V gene: TRBV14
CDR3 protein: CASSFGGSSGEKLFF

CDR3 length: 16
J gene: TRBJ2-1
V gene: TRBV11-3
CDR3 protein: CASSGGLAGGYNEQFF

CDR3 length: 15
J gene: TRBJ2-7
V gene: TRBV10-3
CDR3 protein: CAISAPGTVSYEQYF

CDR3 length: 15
J gene: TRBJ2-7
V gene: TRBV5-4
CDR3 protein: CASSDRRGTSYEQYF

CDR3 length: 13
J gene: TRBJ1-2
V gene: TRBV7-9
CDR3 protein: CASSLADSLGYTF

CDR3 length: 15
J gene: TRBJ2-7
V gene: TRBV24-1
CDR3 protein: CATSDASGSGDEQYF

CDR3 length: 18
J gene: TRBJ2-3
V gene: TRBV28
CDR3 protein: CASSLSLVTSGNTDTQYF

CDR3 length: 16
J gene: TRBJ2-1
V gene: TRBV28
CDR3 protein: CASSLSPGSSYNEQFF

CDR3 length: 12
J gene: TRBJ2-3
V gene: TRBV5-1
CDR3 protein: CASSPERETQYF

CDR3 length: 14
J gene: TRBJ2-5
V gene: TRBV5-4
CDR3 protein: CASSSGLGQETQYF

CDR3 length: 16
J gene: TRBJ1-1
V gene: TRBV3-1/TRBV3-2
CDR3 protein: CASSQKLRGRHTEAFF

CDR3 length: 17
J gene: TRBJ2-2
V gene: TRBV7-6
CDR3 protein: CASSLVPGGGNTGELFF

CDR3 length: 14
J gene: TRBJ2-1
V gene: TRBV10-1
CDR3 protein: CASSEKLVNNEQFF

CDR3 length: 12
J gene: TRBJ2-7
V gene: TRBV11-3
CDR3 protein: CASSLDLCEQYF

CDR3 length: 15
J gene: TRBJ2-5
V gene: TRBV18
CDR3 protein: CASSRPGTGVETQYF

CDR3 length: 14
J gene: TRBJ1-2
V gene: TRBV3-1/TRBV3-2
CDR3 protein: CASSQDGAEYGYTF